This T cell receptor beta chain emerged from a study of T cells in Graves' hyperthyroidism and ophthalmopathy. Researchers took RNA transcripts and amplified the TCR beta CDR3 regions from them. TCR CDR3 underwent first-round RT-PCR with the HTBI primer set. TCRdb ran MiXCR on the multiplex PCR reads and lists one entry per CDR3 protein. Of about 600,000 distinct CDR3 sequences detected, around 15% appear once; the ten largest clones hold around 3.5%. Lactation, pregnancy, other autoimmune disease or uncontrolled infection excluded patients. Study findings and constraints: Ophthalmopathy could be told apart from stable hyperthyroidism with a 13 V-J model. Blood samples included most of the expanded thyroid clonotypes exceeding 0.001.

J lost 3 bases, V lost 3 bases, and 9 bases had no gene match. The germline V gene encodes CDR1 SGHRS and CDR2 YFSETQ. This CDR3 comprises 17 residues. Concerning this clonotype itself: Antigen unknown.

J is TRBJ1-4 and V is TRBV5-1, with 9 nucleotides matching TRBD1. Sequencing used blood. The clonotype was recovered from a woman between 40 and 55 years old with Graves' ophthalmopathy. The CDR3 protein is CASSWAGTGISNEKLFF. CDR3 nucleotide sequence: TGCGCCAGCAGCTGGGCAGGGACAGGGATATCTAATGAAAAACTGTTTTTT.